Below are 10 T cell receptor beta chains sequenced from a single sample in a study of beta chain features in type 1 diabetes. What was sequenced were expressed TCRB transcripts, since all of the isolated RNA had been reverse transcribed. The assay was immunoSEQ multiplex PCR, and TCRdb's table has in-frame clones only and misses some. The data show under 800,000 clones, with about 16% seen just once and about 0.097% held by the top ten. The sequenced sample consisted of naive CD4+ T cells from blood. These receptors were obtained from a man aged 18 to 29 in good health.

This clone was seen more than once but under ten times. This CDR3 is also generated by other DNA sequences in the sample. The genes are TRBV9 and TRBJ2-2; D gene uncertain. The germline V gene has CDR1 SGDLS and CDR2 YYNGEE. With 1 base removed from V and 2 bases from J, the gap between germline ends came to 3 bases. This CDR3 has 13 residues. The CDR3 spells CASSVPNTGELFF. DNA of the CDR3: TGTGCCAGCAGCGTACCCAACACCGGGGAGCTGTTTTTT.

The chain combines TRBV7-2 with TRBJ2-7; 7 bases align to TRBD1. Per the germline V gene, CDR1 is SGHTA and CDR2 is FQGNSA. The CDR3 has 17 residues. After removal of 1 base from V and 2 bases from J, the junction contained 11 bases not matched to a gene. The CDR3 spells CASSLGHGRGSTYEQYF. The CDR3 bases are TGTGCCAGCAGCTTAGGACATGGCAGGGGGTCCACCTACGAGCAGTACTTC.

This clone has just a few counts. The chain joins TRBV23-1 to TRBJ2-5; TRBD1 matches 8 bases. TRBV23-1 is sorted into the ORF group, with uncertain function. V shed 0 bases, J shed 2 bases, and the junction held 14 bases outside the gene matches. The CDR3 sequence is 19 residues long. CDR3 DNA: TGCGCCAGCAGTCAATCGAAGGACAGGGCCGGGACTGCTCAAGAGACCCAGTACTTC. Amino acids: CASSQSKDRAGTAQETQYF.

This clone was detected only a few times. CDR3 amino acids: CASSQDGDRGPGNIQYF. For the CDR3, the DNA is TGTGCCAGCAGCCAAGATGGGGACAGGGGGCCCGGAAACATTCAGTACTTC. The chain links TRBV4-2 to TRBJ2-4, with 12 nucleotides matching TRBD1. Germline V gene data show CDR1 as LGHNA and CDR2 as YNFKEQ. The junction had 6 bases not matched to a gene; V was cut back by 0 bases and J by 6 bases. This CDR3 comprises 17 residues.

The genes are TRBV5-1 and TRBJ2-3; tentatively, D is TRBD2 (6 bases). V lost 4 bases to trimming and J lost 0 bases, with 18 bases between them. This CDR3 is 17 amino acids long. Per germline, CDR1 SGHRS and CDR2 YFSETQ. CDR3 bases: TGCGCCAGCAGCCGTCGCTCACCGGGGAGGAGCACAGATACGCAGTATTTT. This gives the protein CASSRRSPGRSTDTQYF.

This clone was recorded a few times. The chain uses TRBV4-3 and TRBJ2-7; D possibly corresponds to TRBD2 (6 bases). The CDR3 totals 13 residues. V was shortened by 0 bases and J by 7 bases, with 10 bases between the two germline ends. The V gene's germline CDR1 is LGHNA and CDR2 YSLEER. CDR3 amino acids: CASSQELGGEQYF. CDR3 DNA sequence: TGCGCCAGCAGCCAAGAGCTCGGGGGTGAGCAGTACTTC.

A few counts support this clone. The chain recombines TRBV27 with TRBJ2-7; 8 bases are a match to TRBD1. CDR3 length: 13 residues. With 3 bases clipped from V and 5 bases from J, the junction kept 3 bases outside the gene matches. CDR1 and CDR2 from the germline V gene are MNHEY and SMNVEV (reference sequence). The CDR3 loop is CASSLRTGHEQYF. The CDR3, as DNA: TGTGCCAGCAGTTTGAGGACAGGGCACGAGCAGTACTTC.

V is TRBV6-5 and J is TRBJ1-1, with D possibly matching TRBD1 (6 bases). Germline V gene sequence: CDR1 MNHEY, CDR2 SVGAGI. V was cut by 6 bases and J by 1 base, with 9 bases left in between. This CDR3 comprises 13 residues. The CDR3 region is CASSADRNTEAFF. CDR3 nucleotide sequence: TGTGCCAGCAGCGCGGACAGGAACACTGAAGCTTTCTTT.

The rearrangement uses TRBV10-3 and TRBJ2-6; a weak D match, TRBD1 (6 bases). Per germline, CDR1 ENHRY and CDR2 SYGVKD. The V gene lost 11 bases and the J gene lost 2 bases, with 13 bases spanning the gap. The CDR3 totals 14 residues. CDR3 residues: CAVETGPGANVLTF. CDR3 nucleotide sequence: TGTGCCGTCGAGACAGGCCCTGGGGCCAACGTCCTGACTTTC.

This clone was found a few times. The chain combines TRBV9 with TRBJ1-5; 9 bases are shared with TRBD1. J lost 9 bases, V lost 3 bases, and 10 bases had no gene match. This CDR3 is 15 amino acids long. Germline loops: CDR1 SGDLS, CDR2 YYNGEE. The CDR3 loop reads CASSAGQGNGWPQHF. The CDR3 DNA is TGTGCCAGCAGCGCCGGACAGGGGAACGGTTGGCCCCAGCATTTT.